The sequence of this TCR beta chain was determined in a study of STAT5B mutations in CD4+ large granular lymphocyte leukemia. Study information: Among healthy donors, a particular HLA allele went with more CDR3 'QG' motifs. Regarding the study as a whole: Patient CD4-sorted repertoires stayed more clonal than healthy ones after leukemic-clone removal.

Control samples were healthy donors' buffy coats. On this clone itself: Its antigen remains unidentified.

Generated by immunoSEQ multiplex PCR, the TCRdb table keeps only in-frame clones and is missing some. The sample lists nearly 30,000 clones; under 85% were seen once. Material for sequencing was CD4+ T cells from blood buffy coats. This receptor was obtained from a human donor in good health.

In DNA, the CDR3 is TGTGCCAGCAGCCAACGACAGGGTATGAATCAGCCCCAGCATTTT. It encodes CASSQRQGMNQPQHF. The chain links TRBV6-5 to TRBJ1-5; the match to TRBD1 covers 7 bases. The length of the CDR3 is 15 residues. Losses at the gene ends were 6 bases for V and 4 bases for J; bases not matched to a gene: 9. In germline, CDR1 is MNHEY, CDR2 SVGAGI.